Listed below are T cell receptor beta chains from one sample, sequenced in a study of STAT5B mutations in CD4+ large granular lymphocyte leukemia. The repertoire was sequenced with immunoSEQ multiplex PCR; TCRdb's copy has only in-frame clones and lacks some. Here the sample spans about 45,000 clones, approximately 83% being singletons. The sequenced sample was CD4+ T cells from blood buffy coats. The receptors were gathered from a human donor in good health. CDR3s include the opening cysteine and the closing phenylalanine or tryptophan. A D gene is named only where the DNA matches it firmly. Rows may omit the clone size; those that give it use once, few, many or a size class.

size	V	D	J	CDR3	DNA
.	TRBV6-1	TRBD1	TRBJ1-1	CASSEGGQGYPEAFF	TGTGCCAGCAGTGAAGGGGGACAGGGCTATCCTGAAGCTTTCTTT
once	TRBV5-1	.	TRBJ2-5	CASSRARGDSQETQYF	TGCGCCAGCAGCCGCGCTAGGGGGGATAGCCAAGAGACCCAGTACTTC
once	TRBV12-5	.	TRBJ2-7	CASGLVGVDEQYF	TGTGCTAGTGGTTTGGTAGGAGTCGACGAGCAGTACTTC
.	TRBV5-1	.	TRBJ2-5	CASSFVGQPETQYF	TGCGCCAGCAGCTTCGTGGGACAACCCGAGACCCAGTACTTC
.	TRBV7-9	.	TRBJ1-1	CASSPGTGTEAFF	TGTGCCAGCAGCCCAGGGACGGGCACTGAAGCTTTCTTT
.	TRBV27	.	TRBJ2-1	CASRSLSRSSYNEQFF	TGTGCCAGCAGATCCCTCAGCCGGAGCTCCTACAATGAGCAGTTCTTC
once	TRBV29-1	TRBD1	TRBJ2-7	CSAEGQGGNEQYF	TGCAGCGCCGAAGGACAGGGCGGGAACGAGCAGTACTTC
.	TRBV7-6	TRBD1	TRBJ1-1	CASSLGNRGTNTEAFF	TGTGCCAGCAGCTTAGGCAACAGGGGAACGAACACTGAAGCTTTCTTT
once	TRBV30	.	TRBJ2-1	CAWSVHRHEQFF	TGTGCCTGGAGTGTACACCGTCATGAGCAGTTCTTC
.	TRBV11-3	TRBD1	TRBJ2-5	CASSSQGHQETQYF	TGTGCCAGCAGCTCACAGGGGCACCAAGAGACCCAGTACTTC
once	TRBV19	.	TRBJ1-2	CASSISFGGSYGYTF	TGTGCCAGTAGTATCTCCTTCGGGGGCAGCTATGGCTACACCTTC
.	TRBV7-2	.	TRBJ2-3	CASSSEYIKAGADTQYF	TGTGCCAGCAGCTCCGAGTATATTAAGGCGGGTGCAGATACGCAGTATTTT
.	TRBV7-9	.	TRBJ2-3	CASSPSRVSFTDTQYF	TGTGCCAGCAGCCCCAGCAGAGTTTCCTTCACAGATACGCAGTATTTT
once	TRBV28	TRBD2	TRBJ2-2	CASMWPGLAGNTGELFF	TGTGCCAGCATGTGGCCTGGACTAGCGGGGAACACCGGGGAGCTGTTTTTT
once	TRBV19	.	TRBJ2-1	CASSNYNEQFF	TGTGCCAGTAGTAACTACAATGAGCAGTTCTTC
.	TRBV7-3	.	TRBJ2-1	CASSLGGRNSYNEQFF	TGTGCCAGCAGCTTAGGGGGGCGGAATTCCTACAATGAGCAGTTCTTC
.	TRBV5-1	.	TRBJ1-2	CASREESAVGGYTF	TGCGCCAGCAGGGAGGAGTCCGCCGTCGGGGGCTACACCTTC
.	TRBV5-1	.	TRBJ1-1	CASAAFWNTEAFF	TGCGCCAGCGCGGCCTTCTGGAACACTGAAGCTTTCTTT
.	TRBV30	.	TRBJ1-6	CAWSGPGAADNSPLHF	TGTGCCTGGAGTGGCCCGGGGGCAGCTGATAATTCACCCCTCCACTTT
.	TRBV6-1	.	TRBJ1-5	CASSAGAGTHQPQHF	TGTGCCAGCAGTGCAGGGGCCGGTACTCATCAGCCCCAGCATTTT
.	TRBV5-4	.	TRBJ2-5	CASSLGKSQYF	TGTGCCAGCAGCTTGGGAAAGTCCCAGTACTTC
medium-sized	TRBV28	TRBD2	TRBJ2-7	CASSFSAGGSRYYEQYF	TGTGCCAGCAGTTTTTCTGCGGGGGGTAGTAGGTACTACGAGCAGTACTTC
.	TRBV5-8	TRBD2	TRBJ2-1	CASSWWRGDYNEQFF	TGTGCCAGCAGCTGGTGGCGGGGGGACTACAATGAGCAGTTCTTC
.	TRBV7-8	.	TRBJ1-1	CASSVGEGVSKAFF	TGTGCCAGCAGCGTCGGTGAAGGGGTATCTAAGGCTTTCTTT
once	TRBV19	.	TRBJ1-4	CASSTYSNEKLFF	TGTGCCAGTAGTACGTACAGTAATGAAAAACTGTTTTTT
.	TRBV19	TRBD2	TRBJ2-1	CASSIAGPSGMSSYNEQFF	TGTGCCAGTAGTATAGCCGGTCCTAGCGGGATGTCCTCCTACAATGAGCAGTTCTTC
.	TRBV28	.	TRBJ2-2	CASSSSRSTGELFF	TGTGCCAGCAGTTCCTCTAGGAGTACCGGGGAGCTGTTTTTT
.	TRBV7-2	.	TRBJ2-3	CASSLGDRPDTQYF	TGTGCCAGCAGCTTGGGAGATCGGCCAGATACGCAGTATTTT
.	TRBV4-2	.	TRBJ2-3	CASSLPEGGSTDTQYF	TGTGCCAGCAGCCTCCCCGAGGGCGGGAGCACAGATACGCAGTATTTT
.	TRBV7-2	.	TRBJ1-2	CASSPLTSGYGYTF	TGTGCCAGCAGCCCGTTGACAAGCGGCTATGGCTACACCTTC
.	TRBV4-1	.	TRBJ2-2	CASSRAPGQNTGELFF	TGCGCCAGCAGCCGCGCCCCGGGACAAAACACCGGGGAGCTGTTTTTT
.	TRBV5-1	TRBD1	TRBJ2-7	CASSSGTGDYEQYF	TGCGCCAGCAGCTCCGGGACAGGGGACTACGAGCAGTACTTC
few	TRBV5-1	TRBD2	TRBJ2-7	CASSLGLAGGDYEQYF	TGCGCCAGCAGCTTGGGGCTAGCGGGCGGCGACTACGAGCAGTACTTC
.	TRBV18	TRBD2	TRBJ2-2	CASSRAGNTGELFF	TGTGCCAGCTCAAGAGCGGGAAACACCGGGGAGCTGTTTTTT
.	TRBV11-2	.	TRBJ2-7	CASTPPYTSEQYF	TGTGCCAGCACCCCTCCGTACACGAGCGAGCAGTACTTC
.	TRBV5-1	.	TRBJ2-3	CASSLDRSTDTQYF	TGCGCCAGCAGCTTGGACAGAAGCACAGATACGCAGTATTTT
.	TRBV11-2	TRBD2	TRBJ2-1	CASSLVASGSNEQFF	TGTGCCAGCAGCTTAGTAGCTAGCGGGAGCAATGAGCAGTTCTTC
.	TRBV11-2	TRBD2	TRBJ2-7	CASSLDPSGRSYEQYF	TGTGCCAGCAGCTTAGACCCTAGCGGGAGATCCTACGAGCAGTACTTC
.	TRBV30	.	TRBJ1-1	CAWSVQWQGIPAEAFF	TGTGCCTGGAGTGTACAATGGCAGGGGATCCCGGCTGAAGCTTTCTTT
.	TRBV7-2	TRBD2	TRBJ2-3	CASSPGTSGGSDTQYF	TGTGCCAGCAGCCCAGGGACTAGCGGGGGTTCTGATACGCAGTATTTT
.	TRBV10-2	.	TRBJ1-1	CASSESAGYTEAFF	TGCGCCAGCAGTGAGTCGGCGGGGTACACTGAAGCTTTCTTT
.	TRBV6-1	TRBD2	TRBJ2-2	CASTSGRVSTGELFF	TGTGCCAGCACTAGCGGGAGGGTTAGCACCGGGGAGCTGTTTTTT
.	TRBV12-5	.	TRBJ1-1	CASGLGRTEAFF	TGTGCTAGTGGTTTGGGGCGGACTGAAGCTTTCTTT
.	TRBV6-1	TRBD2	TRBJ2-7	CASRGLAAPYEQYF	TGTGCCAGCAGGGGACTAGCCGCGCCCTACGAGCAGTACTTC
once	TRBV29-1	TRBD1	TRBJ1-4	CSVGDRYLGEKLFF	TGCAGCGTTGGGGACAGATACCTTGGGGAAAAACTGTTTTTT
.	TRBV6-1	.	TRBJ1-3	CASSEALPVYSGNTIYF	TGTGCCAGCAGTGAAGCGCTCCCCGTTTATTCTGGAAACACCATATATTTT
.	TRBV27	.	TRBJ2-7	CASRRRVDEQYF	TGTGCCAGCAGGAGAAGGGTCGACGAGCAGTACTTC
.	TRBV6-5	.	TRBJ2-7	CASSTNSRYEQYF	TGTGCCAGCAGTACCAATTCACGGTACGAGCAGTACTTC
.	TRBV5-8	TRBD2	TRBJ2-7	CASGGSRAYEQYF	TGTGCCAGCGGCGGGAGTAGGGCCTACGAGCAGTACTTC
.	TRBV30	TRBD1	TRBJ1-2	CAWSVARGGGYTF	TGTGCCTGGAGTGTTGCCAGGGGGGGTGGCTACACCTTC
.	TRBV5-4	.	TRBJ2-7	CASSLASRSPYEQYF	TGTGCCAGCAGCTTGGCTAGCAGGTCCCCCTACGAGCAGTACTTC
.	TRBV20-1	.	TRBJ2-5	CSARVGYSVYF	TGCAGTGCTAGAGTGGGCTACTCGGTGTACTTC
.	TRBV7-3	.	TRBJ1-2	CASSNYPRERGYTF	TGTGCCAGCAGCAACTACCCCCGGGAAAGAGGCTACACCTTC
.	TRBV15	TRBD1	TRBJ1-3	CATSRDRYRGGTGNTIYF	TGTGCCACCAGCAGAGATCGTTACAGGGGCGGGACTGGAAACACCATATATTTT